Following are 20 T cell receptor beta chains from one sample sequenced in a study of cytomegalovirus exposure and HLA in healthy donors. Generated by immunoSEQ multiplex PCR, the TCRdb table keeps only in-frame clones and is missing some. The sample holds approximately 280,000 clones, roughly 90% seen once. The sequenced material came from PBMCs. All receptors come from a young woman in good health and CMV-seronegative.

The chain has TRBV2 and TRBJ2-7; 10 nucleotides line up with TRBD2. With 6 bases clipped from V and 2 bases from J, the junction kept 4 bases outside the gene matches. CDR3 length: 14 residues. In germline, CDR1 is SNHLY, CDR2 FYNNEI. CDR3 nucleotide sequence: TGTGCCAGCAGGAGCGGGAGGGAGGCCTACGAGCAGTACTTC. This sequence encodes CASRSGREAYEQYF.

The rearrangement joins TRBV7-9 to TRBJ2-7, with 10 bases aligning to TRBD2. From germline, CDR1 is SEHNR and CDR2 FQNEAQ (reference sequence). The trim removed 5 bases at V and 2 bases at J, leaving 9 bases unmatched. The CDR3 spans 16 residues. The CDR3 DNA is TGTGCCAGCAGCAGACCGGGACTAGCGACTCCCTACGAGCAGTACTTC. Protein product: CASSRPGLATPYEQYF.

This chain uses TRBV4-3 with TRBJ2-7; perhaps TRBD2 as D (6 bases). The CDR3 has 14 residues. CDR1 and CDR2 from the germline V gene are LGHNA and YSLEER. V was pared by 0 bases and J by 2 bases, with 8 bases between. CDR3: CASSQDGSTYEQYF. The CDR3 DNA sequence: TGCGCCAGCAGCCAAGACGGGAGCACCTACGAGCAGTACTTC.

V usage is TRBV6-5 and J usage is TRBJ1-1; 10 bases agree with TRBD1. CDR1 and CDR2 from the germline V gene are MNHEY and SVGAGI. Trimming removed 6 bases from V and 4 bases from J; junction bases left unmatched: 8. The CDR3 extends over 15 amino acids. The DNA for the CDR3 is TGTGCCAGCAGCTCGGGACAGGGGATAGGCACTGAAGCTTTCTTT. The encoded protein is CASSSGQGIGTEAFF.

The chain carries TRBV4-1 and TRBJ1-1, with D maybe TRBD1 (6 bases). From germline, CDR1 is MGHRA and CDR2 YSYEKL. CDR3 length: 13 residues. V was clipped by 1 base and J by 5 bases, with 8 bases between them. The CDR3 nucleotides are TGCGCCAGCAGCCAAGCAGGGGAAACTGAAGCTTTCTTT. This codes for CASSQAGETEAFF.

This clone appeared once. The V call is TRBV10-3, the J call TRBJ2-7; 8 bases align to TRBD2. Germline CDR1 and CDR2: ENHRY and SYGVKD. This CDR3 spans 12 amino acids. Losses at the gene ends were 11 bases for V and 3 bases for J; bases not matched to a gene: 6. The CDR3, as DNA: TGTGCCGTCAAAACTAGCGGCTACGAGCAGTACTTC. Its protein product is CAVKTSGYEQYF.

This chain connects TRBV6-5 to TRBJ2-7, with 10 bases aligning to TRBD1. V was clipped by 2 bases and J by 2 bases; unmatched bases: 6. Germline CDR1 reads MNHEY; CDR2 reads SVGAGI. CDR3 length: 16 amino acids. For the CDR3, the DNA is TGTGCCAGCAGTTACACAGGGACAGGGGTTCCCTACGAGCAGTACTTC. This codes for CASSYTGTGVPYEQYF.

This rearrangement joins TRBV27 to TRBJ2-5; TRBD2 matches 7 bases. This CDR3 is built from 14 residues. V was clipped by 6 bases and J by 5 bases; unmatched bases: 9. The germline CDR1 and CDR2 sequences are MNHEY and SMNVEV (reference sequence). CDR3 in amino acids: CASSHAREGETQYF. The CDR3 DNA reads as TGTGCCAGCAGCCATGCGAGGGAGGGGGAGACCCAGTACTTC.

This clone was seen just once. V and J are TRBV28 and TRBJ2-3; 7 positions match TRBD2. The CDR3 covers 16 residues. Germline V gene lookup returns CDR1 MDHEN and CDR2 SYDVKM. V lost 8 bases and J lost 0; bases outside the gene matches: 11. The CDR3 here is CASVPSGTPSTDTQYF. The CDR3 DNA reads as TGTGCCAGCGTACCTAGCGGAACGCCTAGCACAGATACGCAGTATTTT.

The CDR3 nucleotides are TGTGCCAGCTCACCCGAGACTAGCGGGAGAGGGTTCGTCTACGAGCAGTACTTC. Protein sequence: CASSPETSGRGFVYEQYF. The chain recombines TRBV18 with TRBJ2-7; 12 bases agree with TRBD2. Germline values: CDR1 KGHSH, CDR2 LQKENI. The V and J ends lost 3 bases and 3 bases, in that order; junction bases with no gene match: 12. The CDR3 length is 18 residues.

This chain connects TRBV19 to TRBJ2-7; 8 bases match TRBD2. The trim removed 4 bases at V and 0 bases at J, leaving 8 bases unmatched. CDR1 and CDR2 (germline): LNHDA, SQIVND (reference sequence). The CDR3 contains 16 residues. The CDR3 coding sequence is TGTGCCAGTAGTACCTCACTAGCGGCCGACTCCTACGAGCAGTACTTC. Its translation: CASSTSLAADSYEQYF.

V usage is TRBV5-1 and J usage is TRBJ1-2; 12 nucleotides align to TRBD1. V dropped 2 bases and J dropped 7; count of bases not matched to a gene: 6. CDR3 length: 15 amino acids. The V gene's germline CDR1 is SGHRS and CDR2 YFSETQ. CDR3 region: CASSFTGQGAGGYTF. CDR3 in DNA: TGCGCCAGCAGCTTCACGGGACAGGGGGCTGGTGGCTACACCTTC.

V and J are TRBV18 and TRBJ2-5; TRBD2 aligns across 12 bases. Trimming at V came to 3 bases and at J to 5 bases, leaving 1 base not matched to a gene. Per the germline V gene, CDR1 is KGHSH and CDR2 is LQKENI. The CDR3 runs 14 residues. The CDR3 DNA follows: TGTGCCAGCTCACCCCTAGCGGGAGGGGAGACCCAGTACTTC. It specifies CASSPLAGGETQYF. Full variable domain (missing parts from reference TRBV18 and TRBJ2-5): NAGVMQNPRHLVRRRGQEARLRCSPMKGHSHVYWYRQLPEEGLKFMVYLQKENIIDESGMPKERFSAEFPKEGPSILRIQQVVRGDSAAYFCASSPLAGGETQYFGPGTRLLVL.

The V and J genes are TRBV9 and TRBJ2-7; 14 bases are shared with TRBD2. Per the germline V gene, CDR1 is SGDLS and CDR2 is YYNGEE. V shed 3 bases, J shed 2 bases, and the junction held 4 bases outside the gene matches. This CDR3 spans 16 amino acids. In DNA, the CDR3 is TGTGCCAGCAGCGAGGGACTAGCGGGAGATACCTACGAGCAGTACTTC. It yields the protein CASSEGLAGDTYEQYF.

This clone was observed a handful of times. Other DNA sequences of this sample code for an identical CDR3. CDR3 loop: CASSVGQNNSPLHF. In DNA form, the CDR3 reads TGTGCCAGCAGCGTAGGACAGAATAATTCACCCCTCCACTTT. The chain links TRBV9 to TRBJ1-6; weak D call: TRBD1 (5 bases). CDR1 is SGDLS, CDR2 YYNGEE, per germline. The CDR3 has 14 residues. V was cut by 0 bases and J by 5 bases, with 6 bases left in between.

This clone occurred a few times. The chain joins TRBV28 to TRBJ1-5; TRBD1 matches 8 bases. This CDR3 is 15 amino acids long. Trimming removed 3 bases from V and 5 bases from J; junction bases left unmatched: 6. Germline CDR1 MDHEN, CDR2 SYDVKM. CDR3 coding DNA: TGTGCCAGCAGTTTCGCGGACAGGGTGTATCAGCCCCAGCATTTT. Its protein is CASSFADRVYQPQHF.

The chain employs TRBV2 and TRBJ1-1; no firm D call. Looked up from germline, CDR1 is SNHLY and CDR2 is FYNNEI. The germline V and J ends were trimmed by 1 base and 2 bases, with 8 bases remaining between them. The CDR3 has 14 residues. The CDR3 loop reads CASSEDRRNTEAFF. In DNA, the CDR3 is TGTGCCAGCAGTGAAGACCGGAGAAACACTGAAGCTTTCTTT.

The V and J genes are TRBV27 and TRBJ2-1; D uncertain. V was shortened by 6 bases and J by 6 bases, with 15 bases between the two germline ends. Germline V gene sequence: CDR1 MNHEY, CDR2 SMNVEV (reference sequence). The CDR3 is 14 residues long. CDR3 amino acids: CASSEESVPNEQFF. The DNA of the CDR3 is TGTGCCAGCAGCGAAGAATCGGTACCCAATGAGCAGTTCTTC.

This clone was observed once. DNA for the CDR3: TGCGCCAGCAGCTCCCAGGGTGTTAATTCACCCCTCCACTTT. Encoded protein: CASSSQGVNSPLHF. This chain connects TRBV5-1 to TRBJ1-6; possible D gene TRBD1, 5 bases. CDR1 and CDR2 (germline): SGHRS, YFSETQ. The CDR3 consists of 14 residues. V was clipped by 3 bases and J by 6 bases, with 10 bases between them.

CDR3 in DNA: TGTGCCAGCCGAACGGGTTTGGCGGGGGAAGGCTACACCTTC. Translation gives CASRTGLAGEGYTF. The chain uses TRBV27 and TRBJ1-2, with D maybe TRBD1 (5 bases). The CDR3 has 14 residues. V was trimmed by 8 bases and J by 8 bases, leaving 21 bases between them. CDR1 and CDR2 from the germline V gene are MNHEY and SMNVEV (reference sequence).